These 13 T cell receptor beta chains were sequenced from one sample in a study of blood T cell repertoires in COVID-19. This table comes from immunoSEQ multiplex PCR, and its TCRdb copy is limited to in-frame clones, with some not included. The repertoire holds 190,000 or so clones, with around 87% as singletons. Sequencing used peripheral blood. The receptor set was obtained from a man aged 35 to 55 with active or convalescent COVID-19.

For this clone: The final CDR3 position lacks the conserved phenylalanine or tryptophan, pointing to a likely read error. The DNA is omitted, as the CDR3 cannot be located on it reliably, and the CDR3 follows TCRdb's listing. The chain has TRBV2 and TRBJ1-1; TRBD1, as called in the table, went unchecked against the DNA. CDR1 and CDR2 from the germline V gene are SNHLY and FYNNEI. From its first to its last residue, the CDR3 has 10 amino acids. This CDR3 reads CASSRQIVSL.

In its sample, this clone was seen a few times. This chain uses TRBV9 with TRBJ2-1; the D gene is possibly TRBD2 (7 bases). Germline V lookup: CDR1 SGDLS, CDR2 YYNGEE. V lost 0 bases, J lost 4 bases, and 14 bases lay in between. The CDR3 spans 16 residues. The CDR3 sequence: CASSVALGGAYNEQFF. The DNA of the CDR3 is TGTGCCAGCAGCGTAGCTTTGGGGGGGGCATACAATGAGCAGTTCTTC.

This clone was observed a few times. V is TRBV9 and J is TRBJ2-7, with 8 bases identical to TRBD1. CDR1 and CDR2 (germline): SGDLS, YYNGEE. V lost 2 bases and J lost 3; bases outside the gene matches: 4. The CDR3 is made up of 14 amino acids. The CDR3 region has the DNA TGTGCCAGCAGCGTGCGGACAGGGCTCTACGAGCAGTACTTC. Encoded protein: CASSVRTGLYEQYF.

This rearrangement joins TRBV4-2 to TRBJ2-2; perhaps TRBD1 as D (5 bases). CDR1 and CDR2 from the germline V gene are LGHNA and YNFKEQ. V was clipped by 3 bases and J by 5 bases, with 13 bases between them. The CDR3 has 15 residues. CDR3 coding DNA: TGTGCCAGCAGCCAGGACCCCCAGGGTACCGGGGAGCTGTTTTTT. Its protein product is CASSQDPQGTGELFF.

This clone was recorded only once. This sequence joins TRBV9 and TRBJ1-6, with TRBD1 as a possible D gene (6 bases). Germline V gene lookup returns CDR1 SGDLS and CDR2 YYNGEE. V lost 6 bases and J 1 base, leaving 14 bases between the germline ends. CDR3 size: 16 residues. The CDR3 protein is CASNSGESSYNSPLHF. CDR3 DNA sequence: TGTGCCAGCAATTCAGGGGAAAGTTCCTATAATTCACCCCTCCACTTT.

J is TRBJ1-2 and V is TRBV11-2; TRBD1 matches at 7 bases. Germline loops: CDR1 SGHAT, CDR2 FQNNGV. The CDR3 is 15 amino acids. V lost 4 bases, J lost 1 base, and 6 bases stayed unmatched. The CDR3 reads CASSSYRGNNYGYTF. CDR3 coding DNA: TGTGCCAGCAGCTCATACAGGGGAAATAACTATGGCTACACCTTC.

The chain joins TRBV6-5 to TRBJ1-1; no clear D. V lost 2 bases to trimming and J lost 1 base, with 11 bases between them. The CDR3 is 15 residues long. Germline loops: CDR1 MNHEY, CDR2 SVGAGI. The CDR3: CASSYENSPNTEAFF. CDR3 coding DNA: TGTGCCAGCAGTTACGAAAACAGTCCGAACACTGAAGCTTTCTTT.

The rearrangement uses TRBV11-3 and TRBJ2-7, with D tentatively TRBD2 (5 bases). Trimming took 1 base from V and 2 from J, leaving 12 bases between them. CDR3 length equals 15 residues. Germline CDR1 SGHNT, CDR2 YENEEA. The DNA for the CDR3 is TGTGCCAGCAGCTTAGGTGCGGGTCCCACCTACGAGCAGTACTTC. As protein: CASSLGAGPTYEQYF.

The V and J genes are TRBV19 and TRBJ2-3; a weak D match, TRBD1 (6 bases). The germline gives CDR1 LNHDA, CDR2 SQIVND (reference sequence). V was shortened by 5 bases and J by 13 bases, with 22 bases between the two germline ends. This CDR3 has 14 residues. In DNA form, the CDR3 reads TGTGCCAGTAGTCCGACTCTTGGACAGCCTCAAGAGTATTTT. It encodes CASSPTLGQPQEYF.

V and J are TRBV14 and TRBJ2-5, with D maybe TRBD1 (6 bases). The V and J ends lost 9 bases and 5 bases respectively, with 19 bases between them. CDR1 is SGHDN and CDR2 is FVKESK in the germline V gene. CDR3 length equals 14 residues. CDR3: CARVGTTQEETQYF. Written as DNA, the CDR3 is TGTGCCAGAGTAGGGACAACACAAGAGGAGACCCAGTACTTC.

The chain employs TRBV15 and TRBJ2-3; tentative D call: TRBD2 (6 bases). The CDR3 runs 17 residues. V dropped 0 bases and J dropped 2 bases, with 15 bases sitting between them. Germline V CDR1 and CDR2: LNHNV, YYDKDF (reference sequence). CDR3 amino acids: CATSRDIRRGYTDTQYF. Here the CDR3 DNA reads TGTGCCACCAGCAGAGATATTCGACGGGGGTACACAGATACGCAGTATTTT.

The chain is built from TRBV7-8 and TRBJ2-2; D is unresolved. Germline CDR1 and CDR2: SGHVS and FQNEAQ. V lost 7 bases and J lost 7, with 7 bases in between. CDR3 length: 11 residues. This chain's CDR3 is CASTYGGELFF. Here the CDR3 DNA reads TGTGCCAGCACCTACGGCGGGGAGCTGTTTTTT.

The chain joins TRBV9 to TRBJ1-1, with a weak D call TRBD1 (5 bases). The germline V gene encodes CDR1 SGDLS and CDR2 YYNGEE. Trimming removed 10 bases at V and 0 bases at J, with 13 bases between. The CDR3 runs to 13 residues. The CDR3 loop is CAPGGVMNTEAFF. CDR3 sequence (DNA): TGTGCCCCCGGAGGGGTAATGAACACTGAAGCTTTCTTT.